The clone carrying this T cell receptor beta chain occurred many times. The data stem from a study of early T cells in non-severe SARS-CoV-2 infection. TCRdb reanalysed the 5' RACE reads using MiXCR and keeps one entry per CDR3 protein. This table holds 60,000 to 65,000 distinct CDR3 sequences, roughly 9% found once. The source was whole blood, collected at baseline. The source is an adult who was a healthcare worker with PCR-confirmed SARS-CoV-2 infection or an uninfected control (not recorded which).

The CDR3 region is CASSAGPIGQYF. The CDR3, as DNA: TGTGCCAGCAGCGCGGGACCGATCGGGCAGTACTTC. The chain uses TRBV7-6 and TRBJ2-7, with D possibly being TRBD2 (6 bases). Germline V CDR1 and CDR2: SGHVS, FNYEAQ. Deletions cut 5 bases from V and 9 bases from J, with 14 bases between. The CDR3 is 12 residues long.